The 5 T cell receptor beta chains below were found in one sample sequenced in a study of CXCR3-negative and CXCR3-positive naive CD8 T cells. Through 5' RACE with UMI labels, the TRB cDNA libraries were prepared. TCRdb reprocessed the 5' RACE reads and keeps a single row for each CDR3 protein, giving no DNA. The sample has about 92,000 distinct CDR3 sequences. Sequenced: naive CXCR3- CD8+ T cells from blood. Regarding subset: CD45RO-CCR7+CD27+CD95- naive CD8+ T cells lacking CXCR3 (TNR3-). The receptors were sampled from a human donor in good health. Some clones in this sample may be carry-over from other donors' samples.

The chain uses TRBV29-1 and TRBJ2-1; TCRdb reports TRBD1, a call that lacks DNA to check it against. The CDR3 extends over 11 amino acids. Germline assignment: CDR1 SQVTM and CDR2 ANQGSEA. The CDR3 region is CSVVGGNEQFF.

The rearrangement uses TRBV11-2 and TRBJ2-1. The germline gives CDR1 SGHAT, CDR2 FQNNGV. The CDR3 length is 13 residues. The CDR3 is CASSFERVNEQFF.

CDR3 protein: CASSSWPSDEQYF. The chain uses TRBV7-2 and TRBJ2-7. CDR1 SGHTA and CDR2 FQGNSA come from the germline V gene. CDR3 length: 13 amino acids.

The chain has TRBV2 and TRBJ2-5. The germline V gene has CDR1 SNHLY and CDR2 FYNNEI. The CDR3 extends over 12 amino acids. CDR3 loop: CASSDIKETQYF.

This chain links TRBV14 with TRBJ2-3; TCRdb designates TRBD2, a call that cannot be tested without DNA. CDR3 length: 17 residues. CDR1 is SGHDN, CDR2 FVKESK, per germline. CDR3 residues: CASSHSSGGSLSDTQYF.